The 19 T cell receptor beta chains listed next were all sequenced from one sample in a study of blood T cells in healthy people across ages. Primers used in a second PCR of about 6 to 11 cycles were a sample-barcoded 5' primer and a J-beta primer mix. Via MiXCR, TCRdb re-called the 5' RACE reads, giving one row per CDR3 protein. The sample yields about 540,000 distinct CDR3 sequences, approximately 25% seen once. This sample also belongs to another study, concerning T cells of mothers and their children.

The sample taken for sequencing was blood. The receptors stem from a boy aged 10-17 years in good health.

This clonotype appeared a few times. The J gene is TRBJ2-3, the V gene TRBV4-3; 9 bases align to TRBD2. The V segment lost 6 bases and the J segment 2 bases; nucleotides outside the gene matches: 3. CDR3 length: 14 residues. The germline V gene has CDR1 LGHNA and CDR2 YSLEER. CDR3 sequence reads: CASRRGGDTDTQYF. Here the CDR3 DNA reads TGCGCCAGCAGGCGGGGGGGCGACACAGATACGCAGTATTTT.

The chain joins TRBV7-9 to TRBJ2-2; TRBD2 matches 7 bases. V was pared by 2 bases and J by 4 bases, with 10 bases of the junction left unmatched. The germline V gene has CDR1 SEHNR and CDR2 FQNEAQ (reference sequence). The length of the CDR3 is 17 residues. CDR3 coding DNA: TGTGCCAGCAGCTTATCGGGACCAGCGGGACGCACCGGGGAGCTGTTTTTT. Residues: CASSLSGPAGRTGELFF.

The gene calls are TRBV14 and TRBJ2-1, with D maybe TRBD1 (6 bases). The germline V gene encodes CDR1 SGHDN and CDR2 FVKESK. Deletions cut 1 base from V and 0 bases from J, with 10 bases between. The CDR3 spans 16 residues. CDR3 bases: TGTGCCAGCAGCCAAGGGCAGGGGAGCTCCTACAATGAGCAGTTCTTC. Encoded protein: CASSQGQGSSYNEQFF.

The sample holds many counts of this clonotype. The chain couples TRBV11-2 to TRBJ2-2; no clear D gene. V shed 3 bases and J shed 6 bases, with 5 bases lying between them. Germline assignment: CDR1 SGHAT and CDR2 FQNNGV. The CDR3 runs 12 residues. CDR3 protein: CASSFSPGELFF. The CDR3, as DNA: TGTGCCAGCAGCTTCTCCCCCGGGGAGCTGTTTTTT. The full variable domain, in which reference TRBV11-2 and TRBJ2-2 provide the parts outside the CDR3, is EAGVAQSPRYKIIEKRQSVAFWCNPISGHATLYWYQQILGQGPKLLIQFQNNGVVDDSQLPKDRFSAERLKGVDSTLKIQPAKLEDSAVYLCASSFSPGELFFGEGSRLTVL.

A few counts support this clonotype. Sequence at one end of the junction differs from germline and may be a read error. The chain is built from TRBV5-1 and TRBJ1-4; 8 bases align to TRBD1. This CDR3 has 14 amino acids. Germline V lookup: CDR1 SGHRS, CDR2 YFSETQ. The CDR3: CAGSLTGVDEKLFF. CDR3 nucleotide sequence: TGCGCCGGCAGCCTGACAGGGGTTGATGAAAAACTGTTTTTT.

This clonotype was detected only a few times. The chain joins TRBV7-2 to TRBJ1-5, with D maybe TRBD1 (6 bases). Germline V CDR1 and CDR2: SGHTA, FQGNSA. Trimming pared 2 bases from V and 6 bases from J, leaving 17 bases between. CDR3 length equals 16 residues. The CDR3 is CASSLWGRGEGQPQHF. DNA for the CDR3: TGTGCCAGCAGCTTATGGGGCAGGGGTGAGGGTCAGCCCCAGCATTTT.

This CDR3 reads CSVVGQVNTEAFF. The CDR3 DNA follows: TGCAGCGTTGTTGGACAGGTGAACACTGAAGCTTTCTTT. V gene TRBV29-1 combines with J gene TRBJ1-1; 7 bases align to TRBD1. The CDR3 is 13 residues long. With V trimmed by 4 bases and J by 0 bases, 2 bases remained unmatched. Germline lookup yields CDR1 SQVTM and CDR2 ANQGSEA.

This clonotype was detected a few times. The rearrangement uses TRBV6-5 and TRBJ2-5; D might be TRBD1 (6 bases). The J call may not be correct, given that the DNA end is closer to TRBJ2-7. CDR1 and CDR2 (germline): MNHEY, SVGAGI. The CDR3 runs 15 residues. CDR3 sequence: CASSHRDTYYYEQYF. CDR3 bases: TGTGCCAGCAGCCACCGGGACACCTACTACTACGAGCAGTACTTC.

The rearrangement links TRBV27 to TRBJ1-5; TRBD1 might be the D (5 bases). The CDR3 spans 13 residues. Germline CDR1 reads MNHEY; CDR2 reads SMNVEV (reference sequence). Trimming took 8 bases from V and 9 from J, leaving 17 bases between them. The CDR3 loop is CASSSTGSWPQHF. The CDR3 nucleotides read TGTGCCAGCTCCTCAACAGGTTCATGGCCCCAGCATTTT.

This clonotype was observed a few times. Sequence at one end of the junction differs from germline and may be a read error. The chain couples TRBV24-1 to TRBJ2-5; 7 bases agree with TRBD2. This CDR3 spans 15 amino acids. CDR1 is KGHDR and CDR2 is SFDVKD in the germline V gene. CDR3 amino acids: CATSDFGGSGETRYF. CDR3 bases: TGTGCCACCAGTGATTTTGGCGGGAGCGGTGAGACCCGGTACTTC.

This clonotype came up a few times. The chain employs TRBV20-1 and TRBJ2-7; D remains unclear. CDR3 length: 12 amino acids. V was cut by 5 bases and J by 3 bases, with 11 bases left in between. Germline V gene data show CDR1 as DFQATT and CDR2 as SNEGSKA (reference sequence). The CDR3 here is CSAPHQDYEQYF. In DNA form, the CDR3 reads TGCAGTGCTCCCCACCAAGACTACGAGCAGTACTTC.

The genes are TRBV6-2 or TRBV6-3 and TRBJ2-1, with 10 nucleotides matching TRBD2. The length of the CDR3 is 17 residues. With V trimmed by 2 bases and J by 8 bases, 12 bases remained unmatched. Germline V gives CDR1 MNHEY, CDR2 SVGEGT. The CDR3 DNA reads as TGTGCCAGCAGTTACCGACCGCGGCTAGCGGGAGAGGATGAGCAGTTCTTC. Its translation is CASSYRPRLAGEDEQFF.

The chain has TRBV7-2 and TRBJ1-2, with D uncertain. The CDR3 has 11 amino acids. Trimming stripped 4 bases from V and 5 bases from J, with 5 bases between. Germline V lookup: CDR1 SGHTA, CDR2 FQGNSA. The CDR3 loop is CASSSAYGYTF. The CDR3 DNA reads as TGTGCCAGCAGCTCGGCATATGGCTACACCTTC. Full variable domain (remainder filled in from reference TRBV7-2 and TRBJ1-2): GAGVSQSPSNKVTEKGKDVELRCDPISGHTALYWYRQSLGQGLEFLIYFQGNSAPDKSGLPSDRFSAERTGGSVSTLTIQRTQQEDSAVYLCASSSAYGYTFGSGTRLTVV.

This chain links TRBV7-3 with TRBJ2-1; 15 nucleotides match TRBD2. This CDR3 comprises 18 residues. V was clipped by 9 bases and J by 6 bases; unmatched bases: 15. In germline, CDR1 is SGHTA, CDR2 FQGTGA. The CDR3 loop is CASAVEGLAGGVLNEQFF. CDR3 sequence (DNA): TGTGCCAGTGCAGTGGAGGGACTAGCGGGGGGAGTACTCAATGAGCAGTTCTTC.

The chain employs TRBV27 and TRBJ1-6, with D possibly TRBD1 on 6 matching bases. V lost 5 bases and J 6 bases, leaving 11 bases between the germline ends. The CDR3 consists of 14 residues. From germline, CDR1 is MNHEY and CDR2 SMNVEV (reference sequence). CDR3 loop: CASSGHRANSPLHF. The DNA of the CDR3 is TGTGCCAGCAGTGGGCACAGGGCTAATTCACCCCTCCACTTT.

The chain combines TRBV11-1 with TRBJ2-7; no firm D call. The CDR3 loop spans 14 amino acids. The V end was cut by 3 bases, the J end by 2 bases, with 11 bases between. The germline V gene has CDR1 SGHAT and CDR2 FQDESV (reference sequence). In nucleotides, the CDR3 is TGTGCCAGCAGCTTCGAGGCAGGTCCCTACGAGCAGTACTTC. It specifies CASSFEAGPYEQYF.

The sample holds a few counts of this clonotype. This chain connects TRBV9 to TRBJ1-3; D is unresolved. Trimming left V 0 bases short and J 0 bases short, with 7 bases between. The germline V gene encodes CDR1 SGDLS and CDR2 YYNGEE. This CDR3 spans 15 amino acids. The CDR3, as DNA: TGTGCCAGCAGCGTAGTAGGCGTCTCTGGAAACACCATATATTTT. Residues: CASSVVGVSGNTIYF. The full variable domain, with the rest looked up from reference TRBV9 and TRBJ1-3, is DSGVTQTPKHLITATGQRVTLRCSPRSGDLSVYWYQQSLDQGLQFLIQYYNGEERAKGNILERFSAQQFPDLHSELNLSSLELGDSALYFCASSVVGVSGNTIYFGEGSWLTVV.

This clonotype was counted many times. This chain connects TRBV7-9 to TRBJ1-6, with 7 bases aligning to TRBD1. This CDR3 is built from 13 residues. Per the germline V gene, CDR1 is SEHNR and CDR2 is FQNEAQ (reference sequence). The V segment lost 5 bases and the J segment 10 bases; nucleotides outside the gene matches: 5. CDR3 region: CASSGTGESPLHF. DNA for the CDR3: TGTGCCAGCAGCGGTACAGGGGAATCACCCCTCCACTTT.

This clonotype was counted a few times. This CDR3 reads CASSLRSSGGYTF. In DNA, the CDR3 is TGTGCCAGCAGCTTAAGGTCCTCGGGTGGCTACACCTTC. J is TRBJ1-2 and V is TRBV7-9; D call uncertain. CDR3 length: 13 residues. Per the germline V gene, CDR1 is SEHNR and CDR2 is FQNEAQ (reference sequence). V shed 2 bases and J shed 7 bases, with 11 bases lying between them.